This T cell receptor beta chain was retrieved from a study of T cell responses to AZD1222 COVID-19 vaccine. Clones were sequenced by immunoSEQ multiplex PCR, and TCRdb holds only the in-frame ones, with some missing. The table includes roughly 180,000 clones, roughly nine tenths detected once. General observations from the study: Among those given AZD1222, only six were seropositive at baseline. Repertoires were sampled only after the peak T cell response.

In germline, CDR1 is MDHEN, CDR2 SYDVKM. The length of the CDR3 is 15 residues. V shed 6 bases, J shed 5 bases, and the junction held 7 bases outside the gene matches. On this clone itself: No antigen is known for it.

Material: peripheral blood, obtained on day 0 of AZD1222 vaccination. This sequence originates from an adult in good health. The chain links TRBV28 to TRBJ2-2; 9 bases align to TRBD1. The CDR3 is CASSSWGTGTGELFF. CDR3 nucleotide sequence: TGTGCCAGCAGCTCATGGGGGACAGGGACCGGGGAGCTGTTTTTT.